This is a list of T cell receptor beta chains from one sample in a study of technical replicates of blood from a few donors. Assay: immunoSEQ multiplex PCR; the TCRdb copy retains only in-frame clones and omits some. Here the sample spans over 55,000 clones, 75% to 95% being singletons. The sample was PBMCs. All receptors derive from a human donor in good health. Some clones in this sample may be carry-over from other donors' samples. Both conserved end residues are part of each CDR3. D genes are given only for firm matches. A row's size may be missing; if present it is once, few, many or a size class.

>TRBJ2-3|TRBD2|-|TRBV10-3
TGTGCCATCAGTAGGACTAGCGGAACCGATGATACTAGCACAGATACGCAGTATTTT
CAISRTSGTDDTSTDTQYF
>TRBJ1-1|-|-|TRBV6-6
TGTGCCAGCACTGGGGGCGCGGGTGGAATGAACACTGAAGCTTTCTTT
CASTGGAGGMNTEAFF
>TRBJ2-3|-|few|TRBV7-6
TGTGCCAGCAGTCTCTCGGGTATTCCTACAGATACGCAGTATTTT
CASSLSGIPTDTQYF
>TRBJ1-2|TRBD1|-|TRBV30
TGTGCCTGGAGTGTACGAGGGGGCGGTGGCTACACCTTC
CAWSVRGGGGYTF
>TRBJ2-2|-|-|TRBV15
TGTGCCACCAGCAGAGATACGAGGAACACCGGGGAGCTGTTTTTT
CATSRDTRNTGELFF
>TRBJ1-2|-|-|TRBV5-6
TGTGCCAGCAGCTTGACAGGGGGCTACACCTTC
CASSLTGGYTF
>TRBJ2-1|TRBD2|-|TRBV4-2
TGTGCCAGCAGAGCGGGACTCCCATCCGCTGGTTTGGGCAATGAGCAGTTCTTC
CASRAGLPSAGLGNEQFF
>TRBJ1-1|-|-|TRBV19
TGTGCCAGTAGTATTCCCGGGGTGAACACTGAAGCTTTCTTT
CASSIPGVNTEAFF
>TRBJ1-5|-|-|TRBV28
TGTGCCAGCAGTTTTTTAGGGGGTGGCAATCAGCCCCAGCATTTT
CASSFLGGGNQPQHF
>TRBJ2-2|TRBD2|-|TRBV11-2
TGTGCCAGCAGCTTGGGCGGGAGGCGGAGAGCCGGGGAGCTGTTTTTT
CASSLGGRRRAGELFF
>TRBJ2-7|TRBD2|-|TRBV7-6
TGTGCCAGCAGCTTATCTAGCGGGAGCGAGCAGTACTTC
CASSLSSGSEQYF
>TRBJ2-6|-|-|TRBV5-1
TGCGCCAGCAGCTTGGTCAGGGTTGGGGCCAACGTCCTGACTTTC
CASSLVRVGANVLTF
>TRBJ1-4|-|-|TRBV28
TGTGCCAGCAGTCCCGATGAAAAACTGTTTTTT
CASSPDEKLFF
>TRBJ2-1|-|once|TRBV7-2
TGTGCCAGCAGCTTATTCGGAGACAATGAGCAGTTCTTC
CASSLFGDNEQFF
>TRBJ2-5|-|-|TRBV5-1
TGCGCCAGCAGCTTGGGAGGTGCGGTGACCCAGTACTTC
CASSLGGAVTQYF
>TRBJ1-4|-|-|TRBV5-4
TGTGCCAGCAGCCCGATGCGGGGAGGCGAAAAACTGTTTTTT
CASSPMRGGEKLFF
>TRBJ2-2|-|-|TRBV5-1
TGCGCCAGCAGCCCCGTGGCCGCCGACACCGGGGAGCTGTTTTTT
CASSPVAADTGELFF
>TRBJ2-1|TRBD2|-|TRBV4-3
TGCGCCAGCAGCCAAGATCCGACTAGCGGAAACTACAATGAGCAGTTCTTC
CASSQDPTSGNYNEQFF
>TRBJ1-3|-|-|TRBV4-2
TGTGCCAGCAGCCGAGCGGGGTCAGTGGGAGGCTTCTCTGGAAACACCATATATTTT
CASSRAGSVGGFSGNTIYF
>TRBJ2-5|TRBD2|once|TRBV5-1
TGCGCCAGCAGCTTGGGCGGGGGGGAAGAGACCCAGTACTTC
CASSLGGGEETQYF
>TRBJ1-2|TRBD1|-|TRBV27
TGTGCCAGCAGGGACAGGGGGCGGGACTATGGCTACACCTTC
CASRDRGRDYGYTF
>TRBJ2-7|TRBD1|-|TRBV6-6
TGTGCCAGCAACGCAGGGGGCTACGAGCAGTACTTC
CASNAGGYEQYF
>TRBJ2-7|-|-|TRBV9
TGTGCCAGCAGCGCAGAGGTCATGGATTCCTACGAGCAGTACTTC
CASSAEVMDSYEQYF
>TRBJ2-7|-|-|TRBV9
TGTGCCAGCAGCGTAGGGTTTAGCGAGTACTCCTACGAGCAGTACTTC
CASSVGFSEYSYEQYF
>TRBJ2-7|-|-|TRBV7-2
TGTGCCAGCAGCATACAGGGTTACGAGCAGTACTTC
CASSIQGYEQYF
>TRBJ1-4|TRBD1|-|TRBV27
TGTGCCAGCAGTGCCAGGGACAGATATAATGAAAAACTGTTTTTT
CASSARDRYNEKLFF
>TRBJ1-6|TRBD1|-|TRBV2
TGTGCCAGCAGGACGTCGACAGGGTTGGGTTCACCCCTCCACTTT
CASRTSTGLGSPLHF
>TRBJ2-3|-|once|TRBV20-1
TGCAGTGCTAAAACTACAGATACGCAGTATTTT
CSAKTTDTQYF
>TRBJ2-1|TRBD2|many|TRBV5-1
TGCGCCAGCAGCTCCAGCGGGGGGTACAATGAGCAGTTCTTC
CASSSSGGYNEQFF
>TRBJ2-5|TRBD1|-|TRBV5-1
TGCGCCAGCAGCCGGGGGACAGGGGATCGAGAGACCCAGTACTTC
CASSRGTGDRETQYF
>TRBJ1-6|-|-|TRBV19
TGTGCCAGTAGTACCTCGGACAGTTATAATTCACCCCTCCACTTT
CASSTSDSYNSPLHF
>TRBJ2-7|TRBD2|-|TRBV5-1
TGCGCCAGCAGCTTGTCGACTAGCGGGTACACAAAGGAGGGCACCTACGAGCAGTACTTC
CASSLSTSGYTKEGTYEQYF